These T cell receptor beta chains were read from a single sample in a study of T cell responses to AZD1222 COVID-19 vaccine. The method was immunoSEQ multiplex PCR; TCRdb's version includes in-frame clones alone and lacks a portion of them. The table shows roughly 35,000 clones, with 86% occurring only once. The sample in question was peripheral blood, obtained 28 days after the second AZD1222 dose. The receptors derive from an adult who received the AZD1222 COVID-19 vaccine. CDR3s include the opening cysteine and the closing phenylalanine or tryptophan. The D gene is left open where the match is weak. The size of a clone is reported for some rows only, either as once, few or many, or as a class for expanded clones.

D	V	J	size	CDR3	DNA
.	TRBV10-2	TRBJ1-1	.	CASRPGESEAFF	TGCGCCAGCCGACCAGGGGAATCGGAAGCTTTCTTT
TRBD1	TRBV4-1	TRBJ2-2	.	CASSQQDRGRSNTGELFF	TGCGCCAGCAGCCAACAGGACAGGGGGCGGTCGAACACCGGGGAGCTGTTTTTT
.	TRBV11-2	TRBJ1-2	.	CASSLDQTAGLRYF	TGTGCCAGCAGCTTAGATCAGACAGCGGGACTAAGGTACTTC
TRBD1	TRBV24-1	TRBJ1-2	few	CATSGPDRGEGYTF	TGTGCCACCAGTGGCCCGGACAGGGGGGAGGGCTACACCTTC
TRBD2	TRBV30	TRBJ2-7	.	CAWRKETSGEERYF	TGTGCCTGGAGAAAGGAAACTAGCGGAGAAGAGCGGTACTTC
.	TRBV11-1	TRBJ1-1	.	CASSLTRLRDTEAFF	TGTGCCAGCAGCTTAACAAGGCTGAGGGACACTGAAGCTTTCTTT
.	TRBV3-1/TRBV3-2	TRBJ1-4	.	CASSQVGGEKLFF	TGTGCCAGCAGCCAAGTTGGGGGTGAAAAACTGTTTTTT
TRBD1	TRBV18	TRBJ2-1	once	CASSPQTGGAHNEQFF	TGTGCCAGCTCACCACAGACAGGGGGCGCCCACAATGAGCAGTTCTTC
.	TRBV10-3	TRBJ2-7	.	CAARGDGHSYEQYF	TGTGCCGCAAGAGGGGACGGCCACTCCTACGAGCAGTACTTC
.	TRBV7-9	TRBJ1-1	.	CASSLLGQISGTEAFF	TGTGCCAGCAGCTTATTGGGACAAATCTCAGGGACTGAAGCTTTCTTT
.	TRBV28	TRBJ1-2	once	CASSRQGHSNYGYTF	TGTGCCAGCAGTCGACAAGGGCACAGTAACTATGGCTACACCTTC
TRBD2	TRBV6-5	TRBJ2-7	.	CASRREGDSSYEQYF	TGTGCCAGCAGGCGGGAGGGGGACAGTTCCTACGAGCAGTACTTC
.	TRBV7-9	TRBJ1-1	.	CASTRIGTEAFF	TGTGCCAGCACCCGTATTGGGACTGAAGCTTTCTTT
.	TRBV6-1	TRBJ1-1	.	CASSEQRNTEAFF	TGTGCCAGCAGTGAACAGCGGAACACTGAAGCTTTCTTT
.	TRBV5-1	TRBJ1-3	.	CASSLGLISGNTIYF	TGCGCCAGCAGCTTGGGACTTATCTCTGGAAACACCATATATTTT
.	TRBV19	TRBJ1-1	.	CASSIGQNGEAFF	TGTGCCAGTAGTATAGGGCAGAACGGTGAAGCTTTCTTT
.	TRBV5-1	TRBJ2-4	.	CASSLGDLAKNIQYF	TGCGCCAGCAGTCTGGGGGATCTAGCCAAAAACATTCAGTACTTC
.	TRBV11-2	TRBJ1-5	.	CASSGVGGQPQHF	TGTGCCAGCAGCGGGGTAGGTGGTCAGCCCCAGCATTTT
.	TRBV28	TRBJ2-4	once	CASGPRTVLAKNIQYF	TGTGCCAGCGGGCCTAGGACAGTTTTAGCCAAAAACATTCAGTACTTC
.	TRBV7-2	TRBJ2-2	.	CASSLVLVTGELFF	TGTGCCAGCAGCTTAGTATTAGTGACCGGGGAGCTGTTTTTT
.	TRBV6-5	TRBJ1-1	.	CASSRPGFTEAFF	TGTGCCAGCAGCAGACCAGGGTTCACTGAAGCTTTCTTT
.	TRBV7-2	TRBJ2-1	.	CASSLGEFSSSYNEQFF	TGTGCCAGCAGCTTAGGTGAGTTTTCGAGCTCCTACAATGAGCAGTTCTTC
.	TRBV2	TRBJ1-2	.	CASPWSPGPLGYTF	TGTGCCAGCCCTTGGAGTCCAGGGCCACTTGGCTACACCTTC
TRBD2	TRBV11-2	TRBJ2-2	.	CASSWRGVLTGELFF	TGTGCCAGCAGCTGGCGGGGGGTCCTCACCGGGGAGCTGTTTTTT
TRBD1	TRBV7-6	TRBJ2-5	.	CASGDSWGQETQYF	TGTGCCAGCGGGGACAGCTGGGGCCAAGAGACCCAGTACTTC
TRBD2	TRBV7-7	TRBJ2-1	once	CASSATSGAGNEQFF	TGTGCCAGCAGCGCAACTAGCGGGGCTGGGAATGAGCAGTTCTTC
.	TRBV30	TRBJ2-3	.	CAWSQSGRSTDTQYF	TGTGCCTGGAGTCAGTCCGGCAGGAGCACAGATACGCAGTATTTT
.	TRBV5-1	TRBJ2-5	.	CASSLEQGGDETQYF	TGCGCCAGCAGCTTGGAGCAGGGTGGGGATGAGACCCAGTACTTC
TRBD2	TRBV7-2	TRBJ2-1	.	CASSPAGSSGSDEQFF	TGTGCCAGCAGCCCCGCAGGATCTAGCGGGAGCGATGAGCAGTTCTTC
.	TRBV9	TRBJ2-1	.	CASSVGTDGANEQFF	TGTGCCAGCAGCGTAGGGACAGACGGTGCAAATGAGCAGTTCTTC
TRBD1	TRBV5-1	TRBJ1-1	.	CASSLGQGPWTEAFF	TGCGCCAGCAGCTTGGGACAGGGGCCATGGACTGAAGCTTTCTTT
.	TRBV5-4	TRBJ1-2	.	CASSLWTAYGYTF	TGTGCCAGCAGCTTATGGACAGCCTATGGCTACACCTTC
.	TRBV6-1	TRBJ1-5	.	CASSEGGENQPQHF	TGTGCCAGCAGTGAGGGGGGGGAAAATCAGCCCCAGCATTTT
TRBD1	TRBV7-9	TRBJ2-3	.	CASSFPGQGETDTQYF	TGTGCCAGCAGCTTCCCTGGACAGGGGGAGACAGATACGCAGTATTTT
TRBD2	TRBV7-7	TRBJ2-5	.	CAVRGEGETQYF	TGTGCCGTACGAGGGGAGGGAGAGACCCAGTACTTC
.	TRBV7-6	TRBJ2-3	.	CASSLVLDKLQDTQYF	TGTGCCAGCAGCTTAGTTTTGGACAAGCTCCAAGATACGCAGTATTTT
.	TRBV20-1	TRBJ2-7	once	CSASVDAEQYF	TGCAGTGCTAGCGTTGACGCCGAGCAGTACTTC
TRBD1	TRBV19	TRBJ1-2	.	CASRLAGQGAGYTF	TGTGCCAGTAGGCTCGCGGGACAGGGGGCGGGCTACACCTTC
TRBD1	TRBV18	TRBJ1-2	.	CASSQGVQGSDYGYTF	TGTGCCAGCTCGCAGGGGGTTCAGGGCAGCGACTATGGCTACACCTTC